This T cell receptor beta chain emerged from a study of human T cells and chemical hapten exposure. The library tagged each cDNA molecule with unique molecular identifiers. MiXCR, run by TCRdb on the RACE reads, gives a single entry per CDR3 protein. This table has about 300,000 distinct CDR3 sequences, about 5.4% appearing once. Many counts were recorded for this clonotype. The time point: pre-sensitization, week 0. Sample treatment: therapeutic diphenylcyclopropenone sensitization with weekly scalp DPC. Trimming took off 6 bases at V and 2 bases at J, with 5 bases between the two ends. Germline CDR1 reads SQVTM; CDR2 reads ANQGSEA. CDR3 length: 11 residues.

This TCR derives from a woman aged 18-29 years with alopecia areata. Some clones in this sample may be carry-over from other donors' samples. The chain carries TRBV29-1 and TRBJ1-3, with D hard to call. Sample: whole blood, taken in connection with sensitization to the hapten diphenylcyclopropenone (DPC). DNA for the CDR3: TGCAGCGTGGGGACTGGAAACACCATATATTTT. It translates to CSVGTGNTIYF.